This TCR beta chain comes out of a study of blood T cell repertoires in COVID-19. Participants were placed into cohorts based on the clinical history they reported. Profiled with immunoSEQ multiplex PCR; TCRdb holds only in-frame clones, not every one. The repertoire holds approximately 400,000 clones, with around 83% as singletons. This CDR3 has 12 residues. The germline V and J ends were trimmed by 3 bases and 6 bases, with 6 bases remaining between them. The chain uses TRBV12-3 or TRBV12-4 and TRBJ1-5, with a possible D match to TRBD1 (5 bases). The sequenced material came from PBMCs or T cells enriched from blood (not recorded which). This clonotype originated in a woman aged 45-65 years who had recovered from COVID-19. The CDR3 reads CASSFGGQPQHF. CDR3 DNA: TGTGCCAGCAGTTTCGGGGGTCAGCCCCAGCATTTT.